The 18 T cell receptor beta chains below come from one sample, sequenced in a study of cytomegalovirus exposure and HLA in healthy donors. PCR employed 60 Vbeta and 13 Jbeta primers. The table came from immunoSEQ multiplex PCR; TCRdb's copy has only in-frame clones and leaves some out. Of 140,000 or so clones in the sample, about 75% were seen once. The material sequenced was PBMCs. The receptors were gathered from a man aged 55 to 70 in good health and CMV-seronegative.

V is TRBV2 and J is TRBJ2-5, with D maybe TRBD2 (5 bases). Germline V gene data show CDR1 as SNHLY and CDR2 as FYNNEI. The CDR3 runs to 12 residues. Trimming pared 1 base from V and 5 bases from J, leaving 5 bases between. In DNA form, the CDR3 reads TGTGCCAGCAGTGAAGGGAGGGAGACCCAGTACTTC. This codes for CASSEGRETQYF.

The rearrangement links TRBV7-6 to TRBJ2-5, with TRBD2 identical over 10 bases. CDR1 is SGHVS, CDR2 FNYEAQ, per germline. This CDR3 region has 17 residues. V was clipped by 5 bases and J by 5 bases; unmatched bases: 14. CDR3 sequence: CASSPTSGNTGGETQYF. In nucleotides, the CDR3 is TGTGCCAGCAGCCCCACTAGCGGGAATACGGGGGGTGAGACCCAGTACTTC.

The J gene is TRBJ1-4, the V gene TRBV29-1, with 7 nucleotides matching TRBD1. Germline V gene sequence: CDR1 SQVTM, CDR2 ANQGSEA. The CDR3 is 12 amino acids. V lost 7 bases to trimming and J lost 12 bases; unmatched junction nucleotides: 11. The CDR3 nucleotides read TGCAGCGGCGAGGGGGCCCCTGGGGAACTGTTTTTT. This codes for CSGEGAPGELFF.

V usage is TRBV7-9 and J usage is TRBJ1-5; maybe TRBD1 (6 bases). V lost 2 bases to trimming and J lost 7 bases, with 12 bases between them. The CDR3 length is 14 residues. Germline assignment: CDR1 SEHNR and CDR2 FQNEAQ (reference sequence). DNA for the CDR3: TGTGCCAGCAGCTTATCGGCAGGGGACCAGCCCCAGCATTTT. Amino acids: CASSLSAGDQPQHF.

This clone was observed a single time. The chain combines TRBV7-2 with TRBJ2-7; TRBD2 aligns across 7 bases. The germline gives CDR1 SGHTA, CDR2 FQGNSA. The CDR3 length is 14 residues. V shed 5 bases, J shed 4 bases, and the junction held 8 bases outside the gene matches. CDR3 loop: CASSLGGLKYEQYF. The CDR3 nucleotides read TGTGCCAGCAGCCTGGGGGGACTAAAGTACGAGCAGTACTTC.

V and J are TRBV4-2 and TRBJ2-7, with TRBD2 matching 11 bases. The V segment lost 0 bases and the J segment 6 bases; nucleotides outside the gene matches: 16. Looked up from germline, CDR1 is LGHNA and CDR2 is YNFKEQ. The CDR3 covers 19 residues. DNA of the CDR3: TGTGCCAGCAGCCAAGAGATTCTTCTAGCGGGAGGAGGGGGACGCGAGCAGTACTTC. It is translated as CASSQEILLAGGGGREQYF.

The chain joins TRBV28 to TRBJ1-5; D unresolved. Looked up from germline, CDR1 is MDHEN and CDR2 is SYDVKM. The CDR3 has 12 amino acids. Trimming cost V 4 bases and J 11 bases, with 12 bases left between them. CDR3 coding DNA: TGTGCCAGCAGTTCTGGCCCAGAAGCCCAGCATTTT. It codes for CASSSGPEAQHF.

As DNA, the CDR3 is TGTGCCAGCAGCGTATTGGCGGGCGACACTGAAGCTTTCTTT. It yields the protein CASSVLAGDTEAFF. The chain couples TRBV9 to TRBJ1-1; the D is unclear. V was trimmed by 1 base and J by 3 bases, leaving 10 bases between them. This CDR3 has 14 residues. The germline gives CDR1 SGDLS, CDR2 YYNGEE.

The genes are TRBV6-5 and TRBJ1-2; 9 bases are a match to TRBD1. The CDR3 covers 14 residues. With 5 bases clipped from V and 5 bases from J, the junction kept 6 bases outside the gene matches. From germline, CDR1 is MNHEY and CDR2 SVGAGI. CDR3 nucleotides: TGTGCCAGCAGTATGGACAGGGGAAGGTATGGCTACACCTTC. Protein: CASSMDRGRYGYTF.

The chain combines TRBV30 with TRBJ1-3; maybe TRBD1 (6 bases). CDR1 is GTSNPN and CDR2 is SVGIG in the germline V gene (reference sequence). Trimming stripped 3 bases from V and 0 bases from J, with 15 bases between. CDR3 length: 16 residues. CDR3 nucleotides: TGTGCCTGGAGCGCCGGACAGTCCTACTCTGGAAACACCATATATTTT. Residues: CAWSAGQSYSGNTIYF.

There are a few counts of this clone. The V gene is TRBV6-6, the J gene TRBJ2-1; maybe TRBD2 (6 bases). The CDR3 consists of 14 residues. Trimming removed 2 bases at V and 7 bases at J, with 12 bases between. Germline CDR1 and CDR2: MNHNY and SVGAGI (reference sequence). CDR3 sequence: CASSYDGGKNEQFF. CDR3 DNA: TGTGCCAGCAGTTACGATGGGGGGAAAAATGAGCAGTTCTTC.

The chain links TRBV5-1 to TRBJ2-7; perhaps TRBD1 as D (6 bases). The V and J ends lost 4 bases and 5 bases respectively, with 16 bases between them. CDR1 and CDR2 from the germline V gene are SGHRS and YFSETQ. CDR3 length equals 14 residues. DNA of the CDR3: TGCGCCAGCAGCGGGGGACACCCCACTGACGAGCAGTACTTC. It yields the protein CASSGGHPTDEQYF. Full variable domain (missing parts from reference TRBV5-1 and TRBJ2-7): KAGVTQTPRYLIKTRGQQVTLSCSPISGHRSVSWYQQTPGQGLQFLFEYFSETQRNKGNFPGRFSGRQFSNSRSEMNVSTLELGDSALYLCASSGGHPTDEQYFGPGTRLTVT.

This clone was seen more than once but under ten times. This chain uses TRBV28 with TRBJ2-6; 8 bases fit TRBD1. This CDR3 region has 16 residues. Germline V gene data show CDR1 as MDHEN and CDR2 as SYDVKM. The trim removed 5 bases at V and 2 bases at J, leaving 5 bases unmatched. CDR3 in amino acids: CASSPPGGTGANVLTF. The CDR3 DNA reads as TGTGCCAGCAGTCCCCCAGGGGGCACTGGGGCCAACGTCCTGACTTTC.

J is TRBJ2-5 and V is TRBV11-3; D is uncertain. The CDR3 totals 13 residues. Trimming took 0 bases from V and 5 from J, leaving 7 bases between them. Germline assignment: CDR1 SGHNT and CDR2 YENEEA. The chain's CDR3 is CASSLEGAETQYF. The CDR3, as DNA: TGTGCCAGCAGCTTAGAGGGCGCGGAGACCCAGTACTTC.

The V and J genes are TRBV11-3 and TRBJ1-5; TRBD1 agrees at 8 bases. Germline CDR1 SGHNT, CDR2 YENEEA. This CDR3 spans 13 amino acids. Trimming removed 6 bases from V and 5 bases from J; junction bases left unmatched: 3. The CDR3 DNA reads TGTGCCAGCAGTTCAGGGGGCGATCAGCCCCAGCATTTT. Protein sequence: CASSSGGDQPQHF.

The genes are TRBV6-1 and TRBJ1-5; D gene ambiguous. In germline, CDR1 is MNHNS, CDR2 SASEGT. The CDR3 is 13 amino acids. Trimming shortened V by 2 bases and J by 5 bases, and 7 bases separated the two germline ends. The CDR3 nucleotides are TGTGCCAGCAGTGAAAGCTTCGATCAGCCCCAGCATTTT. As protein: CASSESFDQPQHF.

The gene calls are TRBV30 and TRBJ2-1; 16 nucleotides align to TRBD2. With V trimmed by 6 bases and J by 8 bases, 4 bases remained unmatched. CDR3 length: 14 amino acids. Germline CDR1 and CDR2: GTSNPN and SVGIG (reference sequence). CDR3 amino acids: CACKGLAGGHEQFF. CDR3 bases: TGTGCCTGCAAGGGACTAGCGGGAGGGCATGAGCAGTTCTTC.

J is TRBJ2-7 and V is TRBV27; D is perhaps TRBD2 (5 bases). Trimming stripped 6 bases from V and 5 bases from J, with 20 bases between. Germline V CDR1 and CDR2: MNHEY, SMNVEV (reference sequence). The CDR3 runs to 15 residues. This CDR3 reads CASSHTSGNFDEQYF. The CDR3 DNA follows: TGTGCCAGCAGCCACACCTCGGGAAACTTCGACGAGCAGTACTTC.